A single T cell receptor (beta chain) is shown here with its context. These data originate in a study of T cell responses to AZD1222 COVID-19 vaccine. Using immunoSEQ multiplex PCR, the repertoire was profiled, and TCRdb retains in-frame clones only, with some absent. The sample carries roughly 150,000 clones, just over 90% recorded once. V was clipped by 11 bases and J by 0 bases, with 10 bases between them. The germline V gene encodes CDR1 MNHEY and CDR2 SVGAGI. The CDR3 has 12 residues. The clonotype comes from an adult who received the AZD1222 COVID-19 vaccine. The sample consisted of peripheral blood, taken 28 days after the second AZD1222 dose. The genes are TRBV6-5 and TRBJ1-1; perhaps TRBD1 as D (6 bases). CDR3 coding DNA: TGTGCCGCCCGGACAGTGAACACTGAAGCTTTCTTT. Amino acids: CAARTVNTEAFF.